This T cell receptor (beta chain) was recovered during a study of Tregs in tolerant kidney transplant recipients (dated by TCRdb to between 2018 and 2021). As for the study more broadly: The study applied TCRbeta sequencing to find donor-specific regulatory T cells before combined kidney and bone marrow transplantation and then followed those same cells after transplant. Several methods of expanding Tregs specific for an allogeneic donor were compared by TCRbeta repertoire sequencing in a few healthy controls.

Germline trimming: 2 bases from V, 6 bases from J; junction bases outside gene matches: 10. The CDR3 has 15 amino acids, counting the end cysteine and phenylalanine. Kept here is only the CDR3 DNA, which spans 45 bases and is read in frame from base 1. The germline V gene yields MNHNS for CDR1 and SASEGT for CDR2. Genomic DNA was extracted from sorted cells with the QIAGEN DNeasy Blood and Tissue Kit for TCRbeta CDR3 sequencing. High-throughput TCRbeta CDR3 sequencing, including PCR amplification with bias correction and internal controls, was performed commercially through immunoSEQ. On the study's bioinformatics: Unique productive TCRbeta sequences were defined by CDR3 nucleotide sequence where primers matched, and otherwise by CDR3 amino acid sequence together with Vbeta and Jbeta genes. As a correction for sorting error, sequences shared between sorted populations at a frequency ratio of 2:1 or less were discarded, and the remaining shared sequences were assigned to the higher population. A sequence counted as donor-reactive if, in CFSE-low cells, the sequence had a frequency of at least 0.01% and was expanded at least 5-fold compared with unstimulated cells. Jensen-Shannon divergence, calculated on the top 100 TCRbeta sequences ranked by frequency, was used to quantify repertoire divergence. For any sample with multiple sequencing runs, sorting error was corrected in each run separately before the runs were pooled. The table comes from immuneACCESS by way of TCRdb, which keeps in-frame sequences with V and J called. Part of the clones is missing from these tables; in studies checked, under half for an unresolved V gene and the rest for unknown reasons. V, J and clone size were drawn from that table, and D and trimming were deduced from the DNA. Present in this sample are more than 90,000 clones, about 90% of which were seen just once. Jointly, the top ten make up around 0.6% of the sample.

Note on this clone: It lacks a known antigen. Per-base qualities were not stored, and no clone one base away is much larger.

What the research found in general, with its limitations: Although technical replication error seemed to be minimal, the question of biological reproducibility was not addressed directly. The most biologically relevant and donor-specific TCRbeta repertoire appeared to be identified by expanding Tregs with activated donor B cells. Because the study included only a small number of patients, the results must be confirmed in larger populations and under other immunosuppression protocols.

Unstimulated Tregs (CD4+CD25+CD127-), CD4+ non-Tregs (CD4+CD25-), CD4 and CD8 cells were FACS-sorted from thawed PBMCs. Blood from healthy controls was obtained either as purchased buffy coats or from healthy volunteers. Healthy control blood was separated into PBMCs by Ficoll density gradient and cryopreserved, and patient PBMCs were collected both before and after transplant. The TCR comes from a human donor in good health. The V and J genes are TRBV6-1 and TRBJ2-7; 7 central nucleotides agree with TRBD2. Sequencing was done on a sample of CD4+ T cells from blood. The CDR3 reads as follows: CASSEIPAGDREQYF. Here is the DNA: TGTGCCAGCAGTGAAATCCCCGCGGGAGACCGCGAGCAGTACTTC.